The clone carrying this T cell receptor beta chain was seen a few times. What it binds is not known. The use of a sample-barcoded 5' primer and a J-beta primer mix characterized a second PCR of about 7 to 12 cycles. TCRdb reprocessed the 5' RACE reads with MiXCR, giving one entry per CDR3 protein. The data hold 850,000 to 1,100,000 distinct CDR3 sequences, with roughly two fifths observed a single time. The V gene lost 2 bases and the J gene lost 2 bases, with 17 bases spanning the gap. Germline CDR1 and CDR2: LGHNA and YSLEER. The length of the CDR3 is 17 residues. The data originate from a study of blood T cells in healthy people across ages. About the research overall: About one barcoded TCR beta cDNA was captured per two T cells. Whole-study findings and limits: Investigators treated diversity estimates from one million T cells as underestimates.

Material for sequencing was blood. The sequence derives from a man aged 18 to 30 in good health. The chain couples TRBV4-3 to TRBJ2-3; D assignment may be TRBD1 or TRBD2 (5 bases each). The CDR3 DNA sequence: TGCGCCAGCAGCCAACGCACCGGGACCATCACCACAGATACGCAGTATTTT. This translates into CASSQRTGTITTDTQYF.